Described below is a single TCR beta chain sequence and its context. In the original processing: Counts of nucleated cells, estimated from reference gene primer amplification, were obtained. Data came from immunoSEQ multiplex PCR; TCRdb stores just in-frame clones and leaves some out. V, J and clone size are taken as reported in that table, and D and trimming were inferred from the DNA itself. The sample lists around 44,000 clones, about 92% occurring once. The CDR3 spans 18 residues. Trimming removed 3 bases from V and 3 bases from J; junction bases left unmatched: 12. CDR1 is SGDLS, CDR2 YYNGEE, per germline. This entry is derived from a study of blood T cell repertoires in COVID-19. Study information: Acute and convalescent COVID-19 samples came from the United States, Italy and Spain. T cells, B-cell-depleted T cells, or PBMCs provided the cDNA or gDNA that served as material.

V usage is TRBV9 and J usage is TRBJ2-1, with 10 bases matching TRBD2. This sequence was found in a human donor in a cohort sampled during active COVID-19. Sequencing used peripheral blood. As DNA, the CDR3 is TGTGCCAGCAGCGGCGCCCCTTTTAGCGGGAGGAGCTACAATGAGCAGTTCTTC. This gives the protein CASSGAPFSGRSYNEQFF. Full variable domain (missing parts from reference TRBV9 and TRBJ2-1): DSGVTQTPKHLITATGQRVTLRCSPRSGDLSVYWYQQSLDQGLQFLIQYYNGEERAKGNILERFSAQQFPDLHSELNLSSLELGDSALYFCASSGAPFSGRSYNEQFFGPGTRLTVL.